The clone carrying this TCR beta chain was picked up one time. The source of the sample is a study of blood T cell repertoires in COVID-19. Turning to the study itself: Researchers got acute and convalescent COVID-19 samples from the United States, Italy and Spain. T cells, B-cell-depleted T cells, or PBMCs supplied cDNA or gDNA.

Original data processing: Amplification of reference gene primers provided the estimated nucleated cell counts. Method: immunoSEQ multiplex PCR; TCRdb's copy keeps in-frame clones and lacks some. D and trimming were read from the DNA, whereas the V and J calls and clone size are those reported in that table. The sample shows around 180,000 clones, approximately 85% of them seen only once. The CDR3 is 15 amino acids. Trimming at V came to 4 bases and at J to 1 base, leaving 5 bases not matched to a gene. CDR1 and CDR2 from the germline V gene are SGHRS and YFSETQ. Sequencing was performed on peripheral blood. The origin of this receptor is a man between 60 and 75 years old with acute or convalescent COVID-19. The chain combines TRBV5-1 with TRBJ2-7; 10 bases are shared with TRBD1. CDR3 amino acids: CASSKRTGGSYEQYF. As DNA, the CDR3 is TGCGCCAGCAGCAAGCGGACAGGGGGATCCTACGAGCAGTACTTC.